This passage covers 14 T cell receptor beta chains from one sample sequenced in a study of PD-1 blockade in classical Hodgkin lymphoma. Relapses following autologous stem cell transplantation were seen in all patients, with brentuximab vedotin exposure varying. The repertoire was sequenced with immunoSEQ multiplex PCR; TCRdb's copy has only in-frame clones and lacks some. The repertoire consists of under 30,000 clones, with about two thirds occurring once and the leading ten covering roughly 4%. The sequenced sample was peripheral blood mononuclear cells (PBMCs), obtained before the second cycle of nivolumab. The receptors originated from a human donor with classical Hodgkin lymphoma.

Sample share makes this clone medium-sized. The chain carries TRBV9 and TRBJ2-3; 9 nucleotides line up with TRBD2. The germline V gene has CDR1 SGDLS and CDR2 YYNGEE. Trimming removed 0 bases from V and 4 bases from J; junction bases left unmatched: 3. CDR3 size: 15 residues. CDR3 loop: CASSVGGREADTQYF. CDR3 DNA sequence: TGTGCCAGCAGCGTAGGCGGGAGGGAGGCAGATACGCAGTATTTT.

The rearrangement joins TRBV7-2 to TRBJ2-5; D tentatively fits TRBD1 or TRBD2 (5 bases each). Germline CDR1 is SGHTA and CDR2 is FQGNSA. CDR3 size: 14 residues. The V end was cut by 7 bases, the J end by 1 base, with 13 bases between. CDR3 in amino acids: CASTPTGGQETQYF. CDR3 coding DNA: TGTGCCAGCACCCCCACTGGGGGCCAAGAGACCCAGTACTTC.

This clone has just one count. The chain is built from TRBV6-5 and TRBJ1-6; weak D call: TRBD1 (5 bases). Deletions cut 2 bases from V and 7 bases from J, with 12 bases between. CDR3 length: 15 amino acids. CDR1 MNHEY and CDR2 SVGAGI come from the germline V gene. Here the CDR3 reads CASSYGQGGNSPLHF. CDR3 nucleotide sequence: TGTGCCAGCAGTTACGGGCAGGGAGGGAATTCACCCCTCCACTTT.

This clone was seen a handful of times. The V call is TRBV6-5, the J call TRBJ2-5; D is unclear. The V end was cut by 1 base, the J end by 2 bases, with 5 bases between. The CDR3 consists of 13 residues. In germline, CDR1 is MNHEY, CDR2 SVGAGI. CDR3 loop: CASSYYEQETQYF. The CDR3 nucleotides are TGTGCCAGCAGTTACTACGAACAAGAGACCCAGTACTTC.

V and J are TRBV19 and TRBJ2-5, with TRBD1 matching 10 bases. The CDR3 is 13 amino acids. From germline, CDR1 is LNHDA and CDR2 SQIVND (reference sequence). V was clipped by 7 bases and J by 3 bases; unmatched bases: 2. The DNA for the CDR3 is TGTGCCAGTACCGGACAGGGGGAAGAGACCCAGTACTTC. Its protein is CASTGQGEETQYF.

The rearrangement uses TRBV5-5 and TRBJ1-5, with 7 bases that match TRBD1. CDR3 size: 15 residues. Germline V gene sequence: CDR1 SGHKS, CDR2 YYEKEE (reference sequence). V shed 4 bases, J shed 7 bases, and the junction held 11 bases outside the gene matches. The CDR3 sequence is CASSQEDRRTQPQHF. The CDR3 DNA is TGTGCCAGCAGCCAAGAGGACAGGCGAACCCAGCCCCAGCATTTT. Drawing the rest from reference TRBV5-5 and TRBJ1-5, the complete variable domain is DAGVTQSPTHLIKTRGQQVTLRCSPISGHKSVSWYQQVLGQGPQFIFQYYEKEERGRGNFPDRFSARQFPNYSSELNVNALLLGDSALYLCASSQEDRRTQPQHFGDGTRLSIL.

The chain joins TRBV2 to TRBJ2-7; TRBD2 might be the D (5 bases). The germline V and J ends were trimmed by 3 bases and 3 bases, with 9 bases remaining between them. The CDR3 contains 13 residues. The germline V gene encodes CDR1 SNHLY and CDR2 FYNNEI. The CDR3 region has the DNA TGTGCCAGCAGTGATGAGGGAAGCTACGAGCAGTACTTC. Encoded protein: CASSDEGSYEQYF.

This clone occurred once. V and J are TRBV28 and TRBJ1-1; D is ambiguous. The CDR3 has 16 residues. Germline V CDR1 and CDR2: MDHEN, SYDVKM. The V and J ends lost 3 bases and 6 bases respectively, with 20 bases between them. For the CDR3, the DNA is TGTGCCAGCAGTTTTGTGTTGGGTGCAGGCCAAGCTGAAGCTTTCTTT. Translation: CASSFVLGAGQAEAFF.

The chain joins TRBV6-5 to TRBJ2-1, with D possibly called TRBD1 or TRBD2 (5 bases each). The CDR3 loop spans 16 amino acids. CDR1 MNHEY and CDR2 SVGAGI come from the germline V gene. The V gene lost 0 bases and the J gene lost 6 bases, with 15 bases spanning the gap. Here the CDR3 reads CASSYSGLGATNEQFF. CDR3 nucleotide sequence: TGTGCCAGCAGTTACTCAGGACTCGGGGCAACCAATGAGCAGTTCTTC.

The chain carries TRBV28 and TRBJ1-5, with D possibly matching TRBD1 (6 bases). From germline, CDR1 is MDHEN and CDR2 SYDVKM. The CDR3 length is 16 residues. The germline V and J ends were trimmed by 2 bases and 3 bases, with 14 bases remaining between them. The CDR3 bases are TGTGCCAGCAGTTTAACTCACAGGGTTACCAATCAGCCCCAGCATTTT. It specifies CASSLTHRVTNQPQHF.

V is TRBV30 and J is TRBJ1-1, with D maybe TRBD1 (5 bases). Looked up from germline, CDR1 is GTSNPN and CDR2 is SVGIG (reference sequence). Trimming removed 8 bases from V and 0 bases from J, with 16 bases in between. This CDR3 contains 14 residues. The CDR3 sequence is CAGTGNSLNTEAFF. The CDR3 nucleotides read TGTGCCGGGACGGGGAACAGCCTGAACACTGAAGCTTTCTTT.

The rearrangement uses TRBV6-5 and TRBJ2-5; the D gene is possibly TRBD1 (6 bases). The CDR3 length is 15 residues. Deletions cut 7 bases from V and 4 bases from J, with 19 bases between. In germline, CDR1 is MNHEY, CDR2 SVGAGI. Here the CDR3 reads CASMYHRDRGETQYF. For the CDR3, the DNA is TGTGCCAGCATGTATCACAGGGACCGGGGAGAGACCCAGTACTTC.

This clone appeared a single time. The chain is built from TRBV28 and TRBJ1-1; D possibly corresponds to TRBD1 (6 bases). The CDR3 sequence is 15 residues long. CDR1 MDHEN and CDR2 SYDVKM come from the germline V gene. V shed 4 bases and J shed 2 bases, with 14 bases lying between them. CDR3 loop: CASSSTGFPNTEAFF. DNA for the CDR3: TGTGCCAGCAGTTCAACAGGGTTCCCAAACACTGAAGCTTTCTTT.

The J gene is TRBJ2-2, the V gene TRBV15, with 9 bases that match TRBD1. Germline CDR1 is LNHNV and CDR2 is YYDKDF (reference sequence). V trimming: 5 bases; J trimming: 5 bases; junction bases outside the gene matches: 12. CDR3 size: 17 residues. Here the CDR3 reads CATSPGQGPGWTGELFF. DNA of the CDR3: TGTGCCACCAGCCCGGGACAGGGACCAGGTTGGACCGGGGAGCTGTTTTTT.